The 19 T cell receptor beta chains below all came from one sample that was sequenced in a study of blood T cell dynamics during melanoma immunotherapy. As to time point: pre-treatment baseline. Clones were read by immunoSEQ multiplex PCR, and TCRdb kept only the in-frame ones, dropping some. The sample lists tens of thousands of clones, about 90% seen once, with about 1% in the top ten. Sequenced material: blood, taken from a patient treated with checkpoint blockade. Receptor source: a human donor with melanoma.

The CDR3 DNA reads TGTGCCAGCAGTGAATTTCGGGGAACTTCAACTAATGAAAAACTGTTTTTT. It specifies CASSEFRGTSTNEKLFF. This chain joins TRBV6-1 and TRBJ1-4; D call uncertain. This CDR3 has 17 amino acids. Germline CDR1 is MNHNS and CDR2 is SASEGT. V dropped 2 bases and J dropped 0 bases, with 13 bases sitting between them.

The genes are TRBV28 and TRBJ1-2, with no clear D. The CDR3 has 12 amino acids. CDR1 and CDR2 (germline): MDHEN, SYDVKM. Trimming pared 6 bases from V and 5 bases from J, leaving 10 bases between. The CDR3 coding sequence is TGTGCCAGCAGCATCCCGGGTTATGGCTACACCTTC. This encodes CASSIPGYGYTF.

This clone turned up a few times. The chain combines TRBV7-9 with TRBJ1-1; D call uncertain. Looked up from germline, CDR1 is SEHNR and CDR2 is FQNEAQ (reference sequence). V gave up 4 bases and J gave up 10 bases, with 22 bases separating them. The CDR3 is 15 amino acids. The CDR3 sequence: CASSWPRLGPQAAFF. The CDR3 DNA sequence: TGTGCCAGCAGCTGGCCTCGGCTCGGTCCACAAGCAGCTTTCTTT.

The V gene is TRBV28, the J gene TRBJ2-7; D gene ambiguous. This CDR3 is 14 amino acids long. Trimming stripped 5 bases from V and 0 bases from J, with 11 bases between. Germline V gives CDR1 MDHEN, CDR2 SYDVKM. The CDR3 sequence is CASSQWTYSYEQYF. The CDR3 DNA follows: TGTGCCAGCAGTCAATGGACCTACTCCTACGAGCAGTACTTC.

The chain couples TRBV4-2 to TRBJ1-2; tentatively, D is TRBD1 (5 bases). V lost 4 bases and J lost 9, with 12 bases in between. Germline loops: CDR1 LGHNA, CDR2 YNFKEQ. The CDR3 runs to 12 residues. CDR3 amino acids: CASSPFGTRYTF. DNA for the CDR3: TGTGCCAGCAGCCCTTTCGGGACTCGCTACACCTTC.

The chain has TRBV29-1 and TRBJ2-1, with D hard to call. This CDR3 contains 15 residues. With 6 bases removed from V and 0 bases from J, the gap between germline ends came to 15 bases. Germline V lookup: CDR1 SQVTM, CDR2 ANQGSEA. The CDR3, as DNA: TGCAGCGTAGCCCTACGGTCAAGCTCCTACAATGAGCAGTTCTTC. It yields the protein CSVALRSSSYNEQFF.

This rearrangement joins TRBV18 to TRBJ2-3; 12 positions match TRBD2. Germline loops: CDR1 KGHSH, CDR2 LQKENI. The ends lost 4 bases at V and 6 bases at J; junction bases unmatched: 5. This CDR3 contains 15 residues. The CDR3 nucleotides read TGTGCCAGCTCACTTTCAACTAGCGGGAGGGATACGCAGTATTTT. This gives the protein CASSLSTSGRDTQYF.

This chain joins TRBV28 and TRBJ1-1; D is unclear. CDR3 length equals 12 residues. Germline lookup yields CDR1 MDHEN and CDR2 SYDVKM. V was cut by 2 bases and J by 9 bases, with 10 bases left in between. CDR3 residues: CASSLLGRQAFF. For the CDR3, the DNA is TGTGCCAGCAGTTTACTCGGCAGACAAGCTTTCTTT.

The CDR3 region has the DNA TGTGCCAGCAGCGCAGGGACAGGGGGCGGCTACGAGCAGTACTTC. Translation gives CASSAGTGGGYEQYF. The gene calls are TRBV9 and TRBJ2-7; 12 nucleotides align to TRBD1. The ends lost 3 bases at V and 3 bases at J; junction bases unmatched: 4. The CDR3 has 15 amino acids. Germline V gene sequence: CDR1 SGDLS, CDR2 YYNGEE.

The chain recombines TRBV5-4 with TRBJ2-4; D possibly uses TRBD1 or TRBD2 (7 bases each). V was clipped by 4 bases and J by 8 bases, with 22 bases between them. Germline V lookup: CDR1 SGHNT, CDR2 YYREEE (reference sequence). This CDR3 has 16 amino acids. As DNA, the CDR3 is TGTGCCAGCAGCCCGGGGGGCAGGGGGTGGGGAGACATTCAGTACTTC. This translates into CASSPGGRGWGDIQYF.

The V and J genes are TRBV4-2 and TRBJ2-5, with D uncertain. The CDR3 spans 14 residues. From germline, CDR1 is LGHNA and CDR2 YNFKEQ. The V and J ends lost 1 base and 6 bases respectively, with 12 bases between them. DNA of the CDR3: TGTGCCAGCAGCCAAGTCCGGACCCTGAAGACCCAGTACTTC. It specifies CASSQVRTLKTQYF.

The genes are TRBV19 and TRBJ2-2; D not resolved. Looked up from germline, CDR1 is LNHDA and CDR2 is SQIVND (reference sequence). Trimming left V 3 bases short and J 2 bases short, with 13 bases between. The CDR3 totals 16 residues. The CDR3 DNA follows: TGTGCCAGTAGTATCCGGTCGGCCCTCAACACCGGGGAGCTGTTTTTT. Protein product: CASSIRSALNTGELFF.

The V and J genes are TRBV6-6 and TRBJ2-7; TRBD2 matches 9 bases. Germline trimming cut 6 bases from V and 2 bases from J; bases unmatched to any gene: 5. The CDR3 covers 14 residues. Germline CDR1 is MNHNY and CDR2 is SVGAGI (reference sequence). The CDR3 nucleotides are TGTGCCAGCAGCACTAGCGGGTCGACCTACGAGCAGTACTTC. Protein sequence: CASSTSGSTYEQYF.

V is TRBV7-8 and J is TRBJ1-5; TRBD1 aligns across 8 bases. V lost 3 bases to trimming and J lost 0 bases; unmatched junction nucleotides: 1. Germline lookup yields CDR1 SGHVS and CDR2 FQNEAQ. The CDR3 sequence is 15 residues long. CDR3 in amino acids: CASSLTGDSNQPQHF. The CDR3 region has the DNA TGTGCCAGCAGCTTGACAGGGGATAGCAATCAGCCCCAGCATTTT.

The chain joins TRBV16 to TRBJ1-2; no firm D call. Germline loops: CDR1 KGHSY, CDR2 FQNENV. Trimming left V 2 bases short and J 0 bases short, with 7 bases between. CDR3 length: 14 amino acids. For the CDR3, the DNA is TGTGCCAGCAGCCAAAACCGGGCTAACTATGGCTACACCTTC. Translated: CASSQNRANYGYTF.

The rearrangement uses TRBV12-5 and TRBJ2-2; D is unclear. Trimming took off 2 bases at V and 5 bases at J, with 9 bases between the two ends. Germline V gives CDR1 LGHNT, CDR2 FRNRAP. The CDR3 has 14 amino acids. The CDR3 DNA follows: TGTGCTAGTGGTTTGTTGCCGGAAACCGGGGAGCTGTTTTTT. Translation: CASGLLPETGELFF.

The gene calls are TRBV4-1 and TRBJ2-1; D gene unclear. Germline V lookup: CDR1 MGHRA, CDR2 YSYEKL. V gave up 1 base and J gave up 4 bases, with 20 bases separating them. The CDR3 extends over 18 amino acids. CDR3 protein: CASSQVDMGFVRYNEQFF. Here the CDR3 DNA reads TGCGCCAGCAGCCAAGTTGACATGGGATTCGTTCGGTACAATGAGCAGTTCTTC.

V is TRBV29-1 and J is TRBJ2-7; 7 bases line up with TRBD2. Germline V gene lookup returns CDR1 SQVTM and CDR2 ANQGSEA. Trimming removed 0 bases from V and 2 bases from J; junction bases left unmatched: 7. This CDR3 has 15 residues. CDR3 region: CSVEESGAKPYEQYF. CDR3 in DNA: TGCAGCGTTGAAGAAAGCGGGGCGAAACCCTACGAGCAGTACTTC.

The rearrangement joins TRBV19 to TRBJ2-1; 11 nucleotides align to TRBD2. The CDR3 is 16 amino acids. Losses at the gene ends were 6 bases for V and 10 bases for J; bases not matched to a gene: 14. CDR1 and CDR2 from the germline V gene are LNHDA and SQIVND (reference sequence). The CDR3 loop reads CASSPLAGGPRGEQFF. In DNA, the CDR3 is TGTGCCAGTAGCCCCCTAGCGGGGGGCCCCCGGGGAGAGCAGTTCTTC.